This TCR beta chain derives from a study of T cells in narcolepsy. Study summary: Patients with NT1 or NT2 and healthy control donors were enrolled. General study findings and limits: Reportedly, autoreactive clonotypes were serially detected in patients' blood but not controls'. Same-patient CSF and blood CD4+ T cell clonotypes included HCRT-specific and TRIB2-specific autoreactive ones. In some patient and control memory CD4+ samples, autoreactive clones were absent.

Germline V lookup: CDR1 LNHDA, CDR2 SQIVND (reference sequence). This CDR3 comprises 15 residues. J was trimmed by 4 bases and V by 1 base; bases with no gene match: 5. Comment on this clone: Its antigen is unknown.

Sequenced by immunoSEQ multiplex PCR; TCRdb stores in-frame clones only, minus some. This table holds about 27,000 clones, roughly 86% found once. The chain is built from TRBV19 and TRBJ1-2, with 8 bases identical to TRBD1. Specimen: CD45RA- memory CD4+ T cells from PBMCs. This clonotype originated in a human donor with narcolepsy. CDR3 DNA: TGTGCCAGTAGTATAGGGCCAGGGGGCGCCTATGGCTACACCTTC. Amino acid sequence: CASSIGPGGAYGYTF.